One TCR beta chain is described in this entry. The CDR3 has 17 amino acids. Trimming shortened V by 0 bases and J by 2 bases, and 14 bases separated the two germline ends. Germline CDR1 and CDR2: SGHDT and YYEEEE. With 60 Vbeta and 13 Jbeta primers, the PCR was carried out. Method: immunoSEQ multiplex PCR; TCRdb's copy keeps in-frame clones and lacks some. The sample lists approximately 100,000 clones; under 85% were seen once. The source of the sample is a study of cytomegalovirus exposure and HLA in healthy donors. Sample: PBMCs. This rearrangement joins TRBV5-6 to TRBJ2-2; no clear D. The sequence derives from a man aged 50 to 60 in good health and CMV-seropositive. The CDR3 DNA sequence: TGTGCCAGCAGCTTGGTGCAGCAGGCCGTTAACACCGGGGAGCTGTTTTTT. It translates to CASSLVQQAVNTGELFF.